This TCR beta chain came from a study of cytomegalovirus exposure and HLA in healthy donors. For the study at large: Earlier, 180 million or so T cells were analyzed, and around 100 million unique TCR beta sequences were found among them. From donors who were HLA-typed, an early data release held 80 million or so unique TCRs. The study, taken as a whole, reports: The Asian-associated ancestry cluster reportedly had fewer N-insertions than the roughly 700-donor mean in a later analysis.

This CDR3 spans 15 amino acids. Per germline, CDR1 ENHRY and CDR2 SYGVKD. V dropped 4 bases and J dropped 6; count of bases not matched to a gene: 6. Concerning this clone: Its specificity is not known.

13 Jbeta primers and 60 Vbeta primers were used for the PCR. The protocol was immunoSEQ multiplex PCR, while the TCRdb copy is restricted to in-frame clones and leaves out a portion. The top ten hold 0.95% to 1.1% of the sample, which has roughly 130,000 clones, over 60% seen once. Sequences were obtained from PBMCs. The receptor was derived from a human donor in good health. The chain is built from TRBV10-3 and TRBJ2-1, with 10 bases matching TRBD1. For the CDR3, the DNA is TGTGCCATCAGTGGACCGGGACAGGGGAGCAATGAGCAGTTCTTC. Translated, it gives CAISGPGQGSNEQFF.